This T cell receptor beta chain was identified during a study of blood T cell repertoires in COVID-19. The V gene's germline CDR1 is SGHTA and CDR2 FQGNSA. With 4 bases removed from V and 0 bases from J, the gap between germline ends came to 9 bases. The CDR3 contains 15 residues. Under the authors' procedure: The assay estimated nucleated cells by amplifying reference gene primers. Here immunoSEQ multiplex PCR was the method, and the copy in TCRdb shows in-frame clones only, minus some. That table is the source of V, J and clone size, and D and trimming were worked out from the DNA. The sample gives approximately 110,000 clones, 65% to 75% of which show up once; about 6% is in the top ten.

The material sequenced was peripheral blood. This TCR was recovered from a man older than 75 with acute or convalescent COVID-19. The rearrangement uses TRBV7-2 and TRBJ1-4; D may be TRBD1 (5 bases). CDR3: CASSSRVATNEKLFF. CDR3 DNA: TGTGCCAGCAGCTCCAGGGTTGCAACTAATGAAAAACTGTTTTTT. The full variable domain, its missing parts supplied by reference TRBV7-2 and TRBJ1-4, is GAGVSQSPSNKVTEKGKDVELRCDPISGHTALYWYRQSLGQGLEFLIYFQGNSAPDKSGLPSDRFSAERTGGSVSTLTIQRTQQEDSAVYLCASSSRVATNEKLFFGSGTQLSVL.